This TCR beta chain was sequenced in a study of glioma-infiltrating T cells (dated by TCRdb to about 2016). The study in broad terms: Sequencing of TCR alpha- and beta-chain repertoires was performed on glioma tissue, on non-neoplastic brain tissue, and on matched peripheral blood mononuclear cells. To measure how far tissue and blood T-cell populations diverged, each tissue-infiltrating repertoire was compared against the peripheral blood repertoire of the same patient. The paired cohort comprised three low-grade glioma patients, 7 or 8 primary glioblastoma patients and three non-glioma patients contributing non-neoplastic brain tissue. Summary of the overall study and its limitations: Group comparisons were based on small numbers of patients: three non-neoplastic, three low-grade glioma and seven to nine glioblastoma patients. Very few CDR3 sequences were found to be shared between tissue and blood, and this scarcity was attributed to high CDR3 diversity and limited sampling. VJ-independent divergence between tissue and blood was found to be below expectation in non-neoplastic patients but above expectation in all gliomas, particularly low-grade gliomas.

Taken from the germline V gene (reference sequence), the CDR1 and CDR2 loops are LNHDA and SQIVND. V is reduced by 6 bases and J by 6 bases, leaving a spacing of 24 bases between them. The CDR3 spans 17 residues, from the cysteine through the phenylalanine. This entry keeps only the CDR3 DNA: 51 bases, framed from base 1. The iRepertoire nested amplicon-rescue multiplex PCR (arm-PCR) platform was used to amplify TCR alpha and beta CDR3 regions from RNA. The input for one-step reverse transcription and amplification was roughly 100-400 ng of tissue mRNA or PBMC total RNA. After bead purification, a secondary multiplex PCR added Illumina adapters, and libraries were gel-purified between 200 and 400 bp. Demultiplexing relied on internal 6-nucleotide barcodes carried by the libraries. Libraries were sequenced on an Illumina MiSeq with 2x220 or 2x250 nucleotide paired-end reads. The study's own analysis went as follows. Paired reads were merged with FLASH 1.2.11 and aligned to the GRCh37 human genome with BWA-MEM before extracting TRA and TRB reads. An IMGT-derived reference of cassette sequences and CDR3 motifs, with pseudogenes included, was used for V and J assignment. Three-frame translation of reads was performed, and productive CDR3s were defined as those with a C...FGXG motif and no stop codons. Clonotypes were defined as unique combinations of V-J cassette pair and CDR3 amino acid sequence. Filtering of reads was based on Hamming distance, with the threshold set by the sequence error rate of each sample in mapped regions. The public reads were run again by TCRdb, first through fastp at Q25 and then through MiXCR, and only productive beta chains were kept. Rows merge per CDR3 protein into single entries with the most common DNA and genes. What appears here as the V and J calls and clone size reflects TCRdb's work, not the paper's. Recorded for this sample are 95,000 to 150,000 distinct CDR3 sequences; more than 20% of them occurred a single time. The biggest ten clones account for around 15% of the sample.

This clonotype was seen at least ten times. This clone's antigen is unknown. No per-base quality is available; no much larger clone lies one base away. The clonotype comes from a human donor with low-grade glioma or glioblastoma, undergoing nonglioma brain surgery, or in good health (not recorded which). Sequencing used glioma tissue, nonneoplastic brain tissue, or PBMCs (not recorded which). The chain was built from TRBV19 and TRBJ2-1; the D gene is possibly TRBD1 or TRBD2, each agreeing over 5 bases. At the DNA level, the sequence is TGTGCCAGTAGCCTCCGGTCCGGGACCCAAGGGCGCAATGAGCAGTTCTTC. Its amino acids are CASSLRSGTQGRNEQFF. With the rest looked up from the reference TRBV19 and TRBJ2-1 genes rather than sequenced, the full variable domain is DGGITQSPKYLFRKEGQNVTLSCEQNLNHDAMYWYRQDPGQGLRLIYYSQIVNDFQKGDIAEGYSVSREKKESFPLTVTSAQKNPTAFYLCASSLRSGTQGRNEQFFGPGTRLTVL.